This T cell receptor (beta chain) was sequenced for a study of cytomegalovirus exposure and HLA in healthy donors. This clone was counted a single time. V dropped 7 bases and J dropped 1 base, with 12 bases sitting between them. Germline assignment: CDR1 SEHNR and CDR2 FQNEAQ (reference sequence). The CDR3 loop spans 14 amino acids. The PCR contained 60 Vbeta and 13 Jbeta primers. Sequencing was performed with immunoSEQ multiplex PCR; in TCRdb, only in-frame clones are kept and a portion is missing. The sample lists about 83,000 clones, about 79% occurring once. The sequenced material came from PBMCs. This chain links TRBV7-9 with TRBJ2-3, with a weak D call TRBD2 (5 bases). The TCR sequence derives from a man between 18 and 35 years old in good health and CMV-seropositive. CDR3 bases: TGTGCCAGCACCGGGGATCCCGGCACAGATACGCAGTATTTT. Its translation: CASTGDPGTDTQYF.